What follows describes a single T cell receptor beta chain. This sample was taken from a study of blood T cell repertoires in COVID-19. Looking at the study overall: COVID-19 samples collected from the United States, Italy and Spain covered acute and convalescent phases.

The protocol was immunoSEQ multiplex PCR, while the TCRdb copy is restricted to in-frame clones and leaves out a portion. Among roughly 250,000 clones listed, about nine tenths were seen once. The CDR3 has 16 amino acids. The germline CDR1 and CDR2 sequences are SGHNT and YENEEA. V dropped 3 bases and J dropped 0; count of bases not matched to a gene: 5. This clonotype was sampled from a man between 60 and 75 years old who had recovered from COVID-19. The chain recombines TRBV11-3 with TRBJ2-3; 8 positions agree with TRBD1. Sample: peripheral blood. CDR3 loop: CASSFGTGPSTDTQYF. CDR3 DNA: TGTGCCAGCAGCTTCGGGACAGGCCCTAGCACAGATACGCAGTATTTT.